This TCR beta chain was sequenced for a study of Graves' ophthalmopathy and Graves' hyperthyroidism. Over 18 months of follow-up, stable hyperthyroidism required that no ophthalmopathy appear. The PBMCs had their origin in approximately 10 ml of fresh peripheral blood. This clonotype was detected ten times or more. Trimming cost V 3 bases and J 4 bases; bases outside gene matches: 9. The CDR3 is made up of 15 amino acids. Germline CDR1 MNHNS, CDR2 SASEGT. TCR beta CDR3 regions were amplified from RNA transcripts. The first round was an RT-PCR with HTBI primers, and the second round was a multiplex PCR. MiXCR was run by TCRdb on the multiplex PCR reads, yielding one entry per CDR3 protein. This sample has roughly 400,000 distinct CDR3 sequences, with approximately 15% found just once.

The receptor was isolated from a young woman with stable Graves' hyperthyroidism. The sample was peripheral blood. The V and J genes are TRBV6-1 and TRBJ2-7; 7 bases agree with TRBD2. The CDR3 nucleotides are TGTGCCAGCAGTGAGGGTGGCGGGGGTAAATACGAGCAGTACTTC. Its translation: CASSEGGGGKYEQYF.